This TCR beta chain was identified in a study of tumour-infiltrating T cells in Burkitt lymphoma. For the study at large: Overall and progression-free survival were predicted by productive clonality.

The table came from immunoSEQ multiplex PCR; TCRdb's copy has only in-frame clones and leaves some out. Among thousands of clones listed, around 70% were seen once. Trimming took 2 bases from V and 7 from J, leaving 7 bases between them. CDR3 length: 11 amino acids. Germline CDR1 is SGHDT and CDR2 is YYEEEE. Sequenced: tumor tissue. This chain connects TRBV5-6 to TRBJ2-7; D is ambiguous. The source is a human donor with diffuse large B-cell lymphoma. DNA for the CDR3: TGTGCCAGCAGCTTTCGGGCGGAGCAGTACTTC. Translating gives CASSFRAEQYF.